This TCR beta chain is drawn from a study of response to subunit inactivated influenza vaccine. The V end lost 2 bases, the J end lost 7 bases, and 11 bases lay between the germline ends. Germline loops: CDR1 DFQATT, CDR2 SNEGSKA (reference sequence). CDR3 size: 12 residues. To note about this clonotype: The antigen remains unidentified.

TCRdb reprocessed the RT-PCR reads with MiXCR, giving one entry per CDR3 protein. The sample lists roughly 290,000 distinct CDR3 sequences, 21% occurring once. The study, taken as a whole, reports: Seasonal influenza vaccination, on each occasion, was suggested by the authors to recruit few new T cells.

The starting material was PBMCs from blood, obtained about 20 months after vaccination. This clonotype was obtained from a man between 50 and 69 years old who received an inactivated influenza vaccine. V is TRBV20-1 and J is TRBJ1-2; D perhaps matches TRBD1 (5 bases). The DNA of the CDR3 is TGCAGTGCTAGAAATGTCGGGGCTGGCTACACCTTC. Translation gives CSARNVGAGYTF.